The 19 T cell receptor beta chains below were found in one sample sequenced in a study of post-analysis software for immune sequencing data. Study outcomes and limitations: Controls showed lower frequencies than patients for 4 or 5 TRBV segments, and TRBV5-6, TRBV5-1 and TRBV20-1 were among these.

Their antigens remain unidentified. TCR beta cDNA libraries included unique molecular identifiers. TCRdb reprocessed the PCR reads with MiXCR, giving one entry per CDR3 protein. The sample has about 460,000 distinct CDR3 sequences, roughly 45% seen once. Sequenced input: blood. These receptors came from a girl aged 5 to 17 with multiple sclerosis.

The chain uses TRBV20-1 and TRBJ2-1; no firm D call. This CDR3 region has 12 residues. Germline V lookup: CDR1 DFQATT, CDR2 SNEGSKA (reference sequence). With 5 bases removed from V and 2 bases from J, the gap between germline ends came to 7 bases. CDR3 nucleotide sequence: TGCAGTGCTGGCAGCGCCTACAATGAGCAGTTCTTC. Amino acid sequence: CSAGSAYNEQFF.

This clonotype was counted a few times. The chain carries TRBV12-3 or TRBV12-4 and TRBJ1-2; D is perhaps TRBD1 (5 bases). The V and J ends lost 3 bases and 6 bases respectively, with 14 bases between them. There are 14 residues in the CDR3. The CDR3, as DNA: TGTGCCAGCAGTTTGGAGGGGACCCTCCATGGCTACACCTTC. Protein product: CASSLEGTLHGYTF.

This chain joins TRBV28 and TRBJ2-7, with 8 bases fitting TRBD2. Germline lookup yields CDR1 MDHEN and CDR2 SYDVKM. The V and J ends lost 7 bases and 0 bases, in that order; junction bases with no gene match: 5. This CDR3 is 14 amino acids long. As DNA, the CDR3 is TGTGCCAGCATGCGAGCGGGAGCCTCCTACGAGCAGTACTTC. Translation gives CASMRAGASYEQYF.

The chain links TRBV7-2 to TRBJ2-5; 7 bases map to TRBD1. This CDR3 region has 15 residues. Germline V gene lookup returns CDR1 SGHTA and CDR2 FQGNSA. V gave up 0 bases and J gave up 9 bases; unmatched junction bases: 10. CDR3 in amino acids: CASSLAPRGPEAQYF. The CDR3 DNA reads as TGTGCCAGCAGCTTAGCGCCAAGGGGGCCGGAGGCCCAGTACTTC.

The DNA of the CDR3 is TGCAGCGGGACTAGCGGCTACGAGCAGTACTTC. Amino acids: CSGTSGYEQYF. This chain connects TRBV20-1 to TRBJ2-7, with 11 nucleotides matching TRBD2. The CDR3 covers 11 residues. In germline, CDR1 is DFQATT, CDR2 SNEGSKA (reference sequence).

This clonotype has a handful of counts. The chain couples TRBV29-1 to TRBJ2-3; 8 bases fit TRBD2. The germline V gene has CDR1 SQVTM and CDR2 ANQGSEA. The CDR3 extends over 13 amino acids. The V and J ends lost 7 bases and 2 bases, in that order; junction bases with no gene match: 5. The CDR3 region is CSGIAGLTDTQYF. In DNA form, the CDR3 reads TGCAGCGGAATAGCGGGGCTCACAGATACGCAGTATTTT.

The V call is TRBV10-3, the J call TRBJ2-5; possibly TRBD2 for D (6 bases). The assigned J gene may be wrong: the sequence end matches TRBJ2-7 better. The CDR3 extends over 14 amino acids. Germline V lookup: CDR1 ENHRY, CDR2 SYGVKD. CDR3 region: CAIGGSGVSYEQYF. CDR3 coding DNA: TGTGCCATCGGGGGTAGCGGCGTCTCCTACGAGCAGTACTTC.

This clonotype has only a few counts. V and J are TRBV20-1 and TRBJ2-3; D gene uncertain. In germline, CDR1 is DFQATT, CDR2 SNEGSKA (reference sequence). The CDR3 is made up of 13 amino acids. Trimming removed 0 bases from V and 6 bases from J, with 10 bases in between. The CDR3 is CSARDLTVDTQYF. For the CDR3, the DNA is TGCAGTGCTAGAGATCTAACCGTTGATACGCAGTATTTT.

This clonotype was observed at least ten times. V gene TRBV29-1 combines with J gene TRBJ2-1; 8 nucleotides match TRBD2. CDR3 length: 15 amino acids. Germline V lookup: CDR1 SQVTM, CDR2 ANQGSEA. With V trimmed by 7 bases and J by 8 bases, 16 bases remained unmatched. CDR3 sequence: CSAAPAGAGIDEQFF. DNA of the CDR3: TGCAGCGCAGCCCCAGCGGGAGCAGGTATTGATGAGCAGTTCTTC.

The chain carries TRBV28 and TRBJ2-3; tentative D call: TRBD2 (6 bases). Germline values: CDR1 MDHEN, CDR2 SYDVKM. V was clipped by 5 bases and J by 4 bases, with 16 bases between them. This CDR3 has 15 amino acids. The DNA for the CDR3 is TGTGCCAGCAGTCCCAGTACTAGCAACGCAGATACGCAGTATTTT. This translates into CASSPSTSNADTQYF.

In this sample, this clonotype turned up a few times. CDR3 sequence: CASSSRTGGETQYF. CDR3 nucleotide sequence: TGTGCCAGCAGCTCCCGGACAGGGGGAGAGACCCAGTACTTC. This chain joins TRBV7-2 and TRBJ2-5; 10 nucleotides match TRBD1. With 4 bases clipped from V and 4 bases from J, the junction kept 3 bases outside the gene matches. The V gene's germline CDR1 is SGHTA and CDR2 FQGNSA. The CDR3 is 14 residues long.

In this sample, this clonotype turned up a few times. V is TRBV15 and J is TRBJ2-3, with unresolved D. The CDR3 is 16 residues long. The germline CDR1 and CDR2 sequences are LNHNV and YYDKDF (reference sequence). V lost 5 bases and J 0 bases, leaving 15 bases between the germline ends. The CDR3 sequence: CATSSFTVPSTDTQYF. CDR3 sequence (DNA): TGTGCCACCAGCTCCTTTACAGTTCCTAGCACAGATACGCAGTATTTT. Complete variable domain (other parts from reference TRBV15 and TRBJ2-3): DAMVIQNPRYQVTQFGKPVTLSCSQTLNHNVMYWYQQKSSQAPKLLFHYYDKDFNNEADTPDNFQSRRPNTSFCFLDIRSPGLGDTAMYLCATSSFTVPSTDTQYFGPGTRLTVL.

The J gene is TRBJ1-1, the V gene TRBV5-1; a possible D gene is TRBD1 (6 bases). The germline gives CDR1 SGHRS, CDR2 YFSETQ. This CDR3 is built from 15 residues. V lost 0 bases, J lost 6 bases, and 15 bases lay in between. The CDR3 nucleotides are TGCGCCAGCAGCTTGGCCGAGGGGGGCTGTGCTGAAGCTTTCTTT. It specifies CASSLAEGGCAEAFF.

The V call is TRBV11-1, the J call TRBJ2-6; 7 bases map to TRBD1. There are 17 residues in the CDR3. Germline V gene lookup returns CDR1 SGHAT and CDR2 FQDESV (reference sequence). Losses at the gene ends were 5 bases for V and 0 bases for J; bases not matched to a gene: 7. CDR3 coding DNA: TGTGCCAGCAGCAATCCGGGACAGAACTCTGGGGCCAACGTCCTGACTTTC. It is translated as CASSNPGQNSGANVLTF.

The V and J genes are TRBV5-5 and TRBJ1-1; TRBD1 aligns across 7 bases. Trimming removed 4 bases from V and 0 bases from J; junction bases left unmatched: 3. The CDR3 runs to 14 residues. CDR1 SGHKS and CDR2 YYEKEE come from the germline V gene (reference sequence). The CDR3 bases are TGTGCCAGCAGCGAGGGACAGTTGAACACTGAAGCTTTCTTT. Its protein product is CASSEGQLNTEAFF.

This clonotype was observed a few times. The CDR3 region is CSVEGTGNTGELFF. CDR3 coding DNA: TGCAGCGTTGAAGGGACAGGGAACACCGGGGAGCTGTTTTTT. This chain joins TRBV29-1 and TRBJ2-2; 7 bases are shared with TRBD1. Germline values: CDR1 SQVTM, CDR2 ANQGSEA. The CDR3 contains 14 residues. The junction had 0 bases not matched to a gene; V was cut back by 1 base and J by 1 base.

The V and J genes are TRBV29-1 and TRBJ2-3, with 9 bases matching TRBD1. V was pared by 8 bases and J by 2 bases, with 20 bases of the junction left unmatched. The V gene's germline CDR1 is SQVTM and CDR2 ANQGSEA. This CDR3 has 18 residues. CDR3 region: CSLGGGQGMSGSTDTQYF. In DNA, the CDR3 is TGCAGCCTTGGGGGCGGACAGGGGATGAGCGGGTCCACAGATACGCAGTATTTT.

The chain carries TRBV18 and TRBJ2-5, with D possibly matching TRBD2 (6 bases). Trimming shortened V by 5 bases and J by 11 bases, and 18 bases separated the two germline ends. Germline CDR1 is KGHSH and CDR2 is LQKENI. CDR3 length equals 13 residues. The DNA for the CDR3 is TGTGCCAGCTCAGGAGGGAATCAAGGGGAGCAGTACTTC. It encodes CASSGGNQGEQYF.

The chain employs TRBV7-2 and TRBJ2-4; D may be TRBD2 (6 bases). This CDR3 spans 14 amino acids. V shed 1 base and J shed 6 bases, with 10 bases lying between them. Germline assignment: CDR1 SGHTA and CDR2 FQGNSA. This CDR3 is CASSLGWGGNIQYF. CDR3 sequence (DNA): TGTGCCAGCAGCTTAGGGTGGGGAGGAAACATTCAGTACTTC.